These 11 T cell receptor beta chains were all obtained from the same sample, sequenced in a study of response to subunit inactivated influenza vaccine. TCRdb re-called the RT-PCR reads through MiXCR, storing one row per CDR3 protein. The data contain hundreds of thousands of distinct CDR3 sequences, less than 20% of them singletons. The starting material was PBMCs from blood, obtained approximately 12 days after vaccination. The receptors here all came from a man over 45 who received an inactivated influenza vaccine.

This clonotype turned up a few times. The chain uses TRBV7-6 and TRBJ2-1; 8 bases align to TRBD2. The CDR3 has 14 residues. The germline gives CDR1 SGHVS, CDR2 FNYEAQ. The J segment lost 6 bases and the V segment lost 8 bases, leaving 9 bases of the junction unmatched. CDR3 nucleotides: TGTGCCAGCCCCGAGACGGGAGGGGTCAATGAGCAGTTCTTC. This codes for CASPETGGVNEQFF.

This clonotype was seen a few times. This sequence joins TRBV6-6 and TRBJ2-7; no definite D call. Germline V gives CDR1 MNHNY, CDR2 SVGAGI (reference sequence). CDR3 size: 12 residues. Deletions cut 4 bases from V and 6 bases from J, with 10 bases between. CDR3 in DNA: TGTGCCAGCAGTTCCCGAATCGGCGAGCAGTACTTC. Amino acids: CASSSRIGEQYF.

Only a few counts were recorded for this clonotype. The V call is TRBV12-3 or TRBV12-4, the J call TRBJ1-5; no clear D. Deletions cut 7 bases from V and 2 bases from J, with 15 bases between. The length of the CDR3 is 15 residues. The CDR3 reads CASTPGGPGNQPQHF. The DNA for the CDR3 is TGTGCCAGCACCCCCGGAGGGCCTGGCAATCAGCCCCAGCATTTT.

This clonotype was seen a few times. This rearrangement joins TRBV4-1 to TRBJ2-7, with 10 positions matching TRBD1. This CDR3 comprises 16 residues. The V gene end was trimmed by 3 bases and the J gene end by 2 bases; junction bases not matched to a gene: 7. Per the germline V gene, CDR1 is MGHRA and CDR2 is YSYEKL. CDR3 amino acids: CASSHHPGQGPYEQYF. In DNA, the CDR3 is TGCGCCAGCAGCCATCACCCGGGACAGGGGCCCTACGAGCAGTACTTC.

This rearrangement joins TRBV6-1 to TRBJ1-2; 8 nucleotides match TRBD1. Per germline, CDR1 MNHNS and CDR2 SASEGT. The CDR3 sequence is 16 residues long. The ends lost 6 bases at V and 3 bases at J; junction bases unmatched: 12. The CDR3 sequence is CASSRGTGLADYGYTF. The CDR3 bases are TGTGCCAGCAGCCGCGGGACAGGCCTGGCGGACTATGGCTACACCTTC.

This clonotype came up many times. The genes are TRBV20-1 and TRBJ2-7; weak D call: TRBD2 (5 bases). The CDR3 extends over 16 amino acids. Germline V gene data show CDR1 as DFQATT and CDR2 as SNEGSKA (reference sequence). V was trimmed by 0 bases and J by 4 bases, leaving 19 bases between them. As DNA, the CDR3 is TGCAGTGCTAGAGATACCGGAGAGGGAGTGGGTTACGAGCAGTACTTC. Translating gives CSARDTGEGVGYEQYF.

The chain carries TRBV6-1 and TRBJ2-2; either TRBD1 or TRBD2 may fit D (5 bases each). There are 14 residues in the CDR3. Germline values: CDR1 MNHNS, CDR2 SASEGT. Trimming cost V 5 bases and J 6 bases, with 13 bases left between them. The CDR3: CASSPGTPAGELFF. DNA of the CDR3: TGTGCCAGCAGTCCCGGGACCCCGGCCGGGGAGCTGTTTTTT.

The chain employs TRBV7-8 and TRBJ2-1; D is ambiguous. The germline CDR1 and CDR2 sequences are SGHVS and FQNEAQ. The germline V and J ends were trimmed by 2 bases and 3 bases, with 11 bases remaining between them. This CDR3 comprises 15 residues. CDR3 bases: TGTGCCAGCAGCTTATTCTCCAAGAACTACAATGAGCAGTTCTTC. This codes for CASSLFSKNYNEQFF.

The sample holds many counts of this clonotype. The CDR3 DNA reads TGTGCCAGCAGCTTAGTTGCAGGGCCCAGCACCGGGGAGCTGTTTTTT. It codes for CASSLVAGPSTGELFF. The chain joins TRBV7-2 to TRBJ2-2; possible D gene TRBD1, 5 bases. CDR1 is SGHTA, CDR2 FQGNSA, per germline. Trimming took 1 base from V and 4 from J, leaving 13 bases between them. This CDR3 is built from 16 residues.

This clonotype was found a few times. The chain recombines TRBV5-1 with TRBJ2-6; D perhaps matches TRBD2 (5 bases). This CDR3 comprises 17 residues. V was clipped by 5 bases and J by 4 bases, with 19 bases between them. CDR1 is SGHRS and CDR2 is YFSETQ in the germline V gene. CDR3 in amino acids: CASRPGFLEAGANVLTF. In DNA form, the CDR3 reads TGCGCCAGCAGACCGGGATTCCTGGAGGCAGGGGCCAACGTCCTGACTTTC.

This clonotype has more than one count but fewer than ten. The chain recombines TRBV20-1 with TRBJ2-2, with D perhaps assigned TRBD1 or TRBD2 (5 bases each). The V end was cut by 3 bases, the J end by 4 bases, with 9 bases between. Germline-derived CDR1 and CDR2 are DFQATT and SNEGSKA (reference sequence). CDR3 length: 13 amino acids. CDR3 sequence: CSASLGVTGELFF. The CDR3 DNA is TGCAGTGCTAGTTTGGGGGTCACCGGGGAGCTGTTTTTT.